This T cell receptor (beta chain) was captured in a study of T cell responses to AZD1222 COVID-19 vaccine. General observations from the study: Repertoires were sampled only after the peak T cell response.

TCRdb keeps only in-frame clones here, not all; method: immunoSEQ multiplex PCR. The table has about 79,000 clones, 92% seen once; the top ten hold roughly 7%. V lost 0 bases to trimming and J lost 4 bases; unmatched junction nucleotides: 7. The CDR3 runs to 16 residues. CDR1 and CDR2 from the germline V gene are SGHDN and FVKESK. Worth noting for this clone: Its antigen is not known.

This TCR was recovered from an adult in good health. The V call is TRBV14, the J call TRBJ2-5; 8 positions agree with TRBD1. This specimen consisted of peripheral blood, obtained on day 0 of MenACWY control vaccination. The CDR3 loop reads CASSQDQGAFRETQYF. CDR3 DNA: TGTGCCAGCAGCCAAGATCAGGGGGCCTTTCGAGAGACCCAGTACTTC.